This TCR beta chain was recovered during a study of lymphopenia after photon versus proton radiotherapy. The CDR3 spans 11 residues. Germline V gene lookup returns CDR1 DFQATT and CDR2 SNEGSKA (reference sequence). V lost 2 bases and J lost 2, with 3 bases in between. TCRdb's table, derived via immunoSEQ multiplex PCR, lists solely in-frame clones and lacks some. The data show about 20,000 clones, about 83% seen once. The chain links TRBV20-1 to TRBJ1-1; D ambiguous. The source material was peripheral blood, sampled from a patient treated with photon-based radiotherapy. The sequence derives from a woman between 45 and 65 years old with pancreatic cancer. In DNA form, the CDR3 reads TGCAGTGCTAGACAAAACACTGAAGCTTTCTTT. Protein product: CSARQNTEAFF.